This T cell receptor beta chain is from a study of blood T cells in healthy people across ages. General observations from the study: Roughly linearly, TCR beta diversity per million T cells fell as age increased.

Note on this clonotype: Its antigen remains unknown.

This CDR3 spans 15 amino acids. The V gene's germline CDR1 is MNHNS and CDR2 SASEGT. Using a J-beta primer mix together with a sample-barcoded 5' primer, a second PCR was run for roughly 7 to 11 cycles. TCRdb itself ran the 5' RACE reads through MiXCR, one entry per CDR3 protein. The table includes 660,000 or so distinct CDR3 sequences, roughly 50% detected once. This receptor was identified in a man in his sixties in good health. The J gene is TRBJ2-5, the V gene TRBV6-1; TRBD1 matches at 7 bases. Near its end, the DNA agrees better with TRBJ2-7, so the J call may be wrong. The material sequenced was blood. The CDR3 bases are TGTGCCAGCAGTGAAGCCAGCGACAGGGTCGACGAGCAGTACTTC. It specifies CASSEASDRVDEQYF.